A selection of T cell receptor beta chains follows, all from one sample in a study of blood T cell repertoires in COVID-19. The data were produced by immunoSEQ multiplex PCR, yet TCRdb's version contains in-frame clones alone and is incomplete. The table shows roughly 570,000 clones, with about 89% occurring only once. Sequenced: peripheral blood. The source is a woman between 45 and 65 years old with COVID-19, enrolled during active disease. The CDR3 runs from the conserved cysteine through the conserved F or W. Each record gives: V gene, J gene, D gene, clone size, CDR3 DNA, CDR3 protein. The D gene is left open where the match is weak. Where a row states a size, it is once, few, many or the class of an expanded clone; other rows omit it.

v_call: TRBV30; j_call: TRBJ1-6; d_call: .; clone_size: .; cdr3_nt: TGTGCCTGGACGGGGGGGGGTAATAATTCACCCCTCCACTTT; cdr3_aa: CAWTGGGNNSPLHF
v_call: TRBV3-1/TRBV3-2; j_call: TRBJ2-5; d_call: .; clone_size: .; cdr3_nt: TGTGCCAGCAGCCAGGCCACGTGGTACCAAGAGACCCAGTACTTC; cdr3_aa: CASSQATWYQETQYF
v_call: TRBV28; j_call: TRBJ2-4; d_call: TRBD1; clone_size: .; cdr3_nt: TGTGCCAGCAGTTACTACGGAACAGGGGGCAGAAACATTCAGTACTTC; cdr3_aa: CASSYYGTGGRNIQYF
v_call: TRBV21-1; j_call: TRBJ1-2; d_call: .; clone_size: .; cdr3_nt: TGTGCCAGCAGCAAAGCGGGGACAGGGATTGGCTACACCTTC; cdr3_aa: CASSKAGTGIGYTF
v_call: TRBV3-1/TRBV3-2; j_call: TRBJ1-5; d_call: TRBD1; clone_size: .; cdr3_nt: TGTGCCAGCAGCCCTACAGGGGGCGGTCAGCCCCAGCATTTT; cdr3_aa: CASSPTGGGQPQHF
v_call: TRBV30; j_call: TRBJ1-4; d_call: .; clone_size: .; cdr3_nt: TGTGCCTGGAGTCGGGGGGGTAATGAAAAACTGTTTTTT; cdr3_aa: CAWSRGGNEKLFF
v_call: TRBV7-2; j_call: TRBJ2-5; d_call: TRBD2; clone_size: .; cdr3_nt: TGTGCCAGCAGCTTAAGGAGCGGGGGGGCCCGAGAGACCCAGTACTTC; cdr3_aa: CASSLRSGGARETQYF
v_call: TRBV30; j_call: TRBJ2-2; d_call: TRBD2; clone_size: .; cdr3_nt: TGTGCCTGGAGTGAGTTCGAAGCGGGGGGGCTGTCCGGGGAGCTGTTTTTT; cdr3_aa: CAWSEFEAGGLSGELFF
v_call: TRBV30; j_call: TRBJ1-1; d_call: TRBD1; clone_size: .; cdr3_nt: TGTGCCTGGAGTTTTATCTTGGGACAGGGACCCAACACTGAAGCTTTCTTT; cdr3_aa: CAWSFILGQGPNTEAFF
v_call: TRBV27; j_call: TRBJ1-3; d_call: .; clone_size: .; cdr3_nt: TGTGCCAGCAGTTCCTCTATTCGGGGGGATCGCTCTGGAAACACCATATATTTT; cdr3_aa: CASSSSIRGDRSGNTIYF
v_call: TRBV30; j_call: TRBJ2-3; d_call: TRBD2; clone_size: .; cdr3_nt: TGTGCCTGGACAATAGGCGGGGGGGCCGGTACGCAGTATTTT; cdr3_aa: CAWTIGGGAGTQYF
v_call: TRBV5-1; j_call: TRBJ2-7; d_call: TRBD2; clone_size: .; cdr3_nt: TGCGCCAGCAGCACAGGACCAGGACTAGCGGGGGGGTACGAGCAGTACTTC; cdr3_aa: CASSTGPGLAGGYEQYF
v_call: TRBV19; j_call: TRBJ1-5; d_call: TRBD1; clone_size: once; cdr3_nt: TGTGCCAGTAGTATGGGACAGGGATATCAGCCCCAGCATTTT; cdr3_aa: CASSMGQGYQPQHF
v_call: TRBV6-2/TRBV6-3; j_call: TRBJ2-1; d_call: .; clone_size: .; cdr3_nt: TGTGCCAGCAGTTACACCCCTCAGAATGAGCAGTTCTTC; cdr3_aa: CASSYTPQNEQFF
v_call: TRBV6-5; j_call: TRBJ2-7; d_call: .; clone_size: .; cdr3_nt: TGTGCCAGCAGTTACGGGCAGAATGTGTACGAGCAGTACTTC; cdr3_aa: CASSYGQNVYEQYF
v_call: TRBV4-1; j_call: TRBJ2-3; d_call: TRBD2; clone_size: .; cdr3_nt: TGCGCCAGCAGCCGTCGGGGGGACACAGATACGCAGTATTTT; cdr3_aa: CASSRRGDTDTQYF
v_call: TRBV6-6; j_call: TRBJ2-7; d_call: .; clone_size: .; cdr3_nt: TGTGCCAGCAGTTACGTGTTCGACGAGCAGTACTTC; cdr3_aa: CASSYVFDEQYF
v_call: TRBV28; j_call: TRBJ1-2; d_call: .; clone_size: .; cdr3_nt: TGTGCCAGCAGCGAGGGGGATCTAGGCTACACCTTC; cdr3_aa: CASSEGDLGYTF
v_call: TRBV9; j_call: TRBJ2-7; d_call: TRBD1; clone_size: few; cdr3_nt: TGTGCCAGCAGCGCCGGGACAGACTACGAGCAGTACTTC; cdr3_aa: CASSAGTDYEQYF
v_call: TRBV2; j_call: TRBJ1-4; d_call: .; clone_size: .; cdr3_nt: TGTGCCAGCAGCCCGGACTATGGGGAGCGAGGAGCTAATGAAAAACTGTTTTTT; cdr3_aa: CASSPDYGERGANEKLFF
v_call: TRBV3-1/TRBV3-2; j_call: TRBJ1-4; d_call: TRBD1; clone_size: .; cdr3_nt: TGTGCCAGCAGCCAAGCGGGACAGGGTTGGGAAAAACTGTTTTTT; cdr3_aa: CASSQAGQGWEKLFF
v_call: TRBV4-2; j_call: TRBJ2-3; d_call: .; clone_size: once; cdr3_nt: TGTGCCAGCAGCCAAGGGACTATCGACCCGCTCCTCACAGATACGCAGTATTTT; cdr3_aa: CASSQGTIDPLLTDTQYF
v_call: TRBV4-1; j_call: TRBJ2-3; d_call: TRBD2; clone_size: .; cdr3_nt: TGCGCCAGCAGCCTGCGCGTAGGACTAGCGGGGGGGATAGATACGCAGTATTTT; cdr3_aa: CASSLRVGLAGGIDTQYF
v_call: TRBV19; j_call: TRBJ1-2; d_call: TRBD1; clone_size: .; cdr3_nt: TGTGCCAGTAGTGGGACAGCTTATGGCTACACCTTC; cdr3_aa: CASSGTAYGYTF
v_call: TRBV27; j_call: TRBJ2-1; d_call: TRBD2; clone_size: .; cdr3_nt: TGTGCCAGCAGTCGGGTGACGGGAGGGGAGCAGTTCTTC; cdr3_aa: CASSRVTGGEQFF
v_call: TRBV5-1; j_call: TRBJ2-2; d_call: .; clone_size: .; cdr3_nt: TGCGCCAGCAGCTTTGGACAGTACACCGGGGAGCTGTTTTTT; cdr3_aa: CASSFGQYTGELFF
v_call: TRBV11-2; j_call: TRBJ2-2; d_call: TRBD2; clone_size: .; cdr3_nt: TGTGCCAGCAGCTTAGGTAGCGGGGGGGCCAACGGGGAGCTGTTTTTT; cdr3_aa: CASSLGSGGANGELFF
v_call: TRBV25-1; j_call: TRBJ1-2; d_call: .; clone_size: .; cdr3_nt: TGTGCCAGCAACGGGAACTATGGCTACACCTTC; cdr3_aa: CASNGNYGYTF
v_call: TRBV19; j_call: TRBJ1-2; d_call: .; clone_size: .; cdr3_nt: TGTGCCAGTAGTATAGATCTCAGGTCTGAGTATGGCTACACCTTC; cdr3_aa: CASSIDLRSEYGYTF
v_call: TRBV10-1; j_call: TRBJ1-6; d_call: .; clone_size: .; cdr3_nt: TGCGCCAGCAGCCCGGACAGTATCAATTCACCCCTCCACTTT; cdr3_aa: CASSPDSINSPLHF
v_call: TRBV12-3/TRBV12-4; j_call: TRBJ1-1; d_call: .; clone_size: once; cdr3_nt: TGTGCCAGCAGTCAGATTCCCACTGAAGCTTTCTTT; cdr3_aa: CASSQIPTEAFF
v_call: TRBV12-5; j_call: TRBJ1-5; d_call: .; clone_size: few; cdr3_nt: TGTGCTAGTGGTTTGGTATCGTTTAGCAATCAGCCCCAGCATTTT; cdr3_aa: CASGLVSFSNQPQHF
v_call: TRBV29-1; j_call: TRBJ2-1; d_call: TRBD2; clone_size: .; cdr3_nt: TGCAAAGCGGGGAAGGGGAATGAGCAGTTCTTC; cdr3_aa: CKAGKGNEQFF
v_call: TRBV7-9; j_call: TRBJ1-6; d_call: TRBD1; clone_size: .; cdr3_nt: TGTGTCAGCAGCTTACCGACAGGGGGGAATTCACCCCTCCACTTT; cdr3_aa: CVSSLPTGGNSPLHF
v_call: TRBV7-9; j_call: TRBJ2-2; d_call: TRBD1; clone_size: .; cdr3_nt: TGTGCCAGCAGCTTACTACAGGGGACCGGGGAGCTGTTTTTT; cdr3_aa: CASSLLQGTGELFF
v_call: TRBV10-3; j_call: TRBJ1-2; d_call: .; clone_size: .; cdr3_nt: TGTGCCATGCGGACAGAAGGAAACTATGGCTACACCTTC; cdr3_aa: CAMRTEGNYGYTF
v_call: TRBV5-4; j_call: TRBJ1-6; d_call: .; clone_size: few; cdr3_nt: TGTGCCAGCAGCTTTCAACAGGGCTCACCCCTCCACTTT; cdr3_aa: CASSFQQGSPLHF